This TCR beta chain was observed in a study of blood T cell repertoires in COVID-19. Study details: Sites in the United States, Italy and Spain provided acute and convalescent COVID-19 samples. T cells, B-cell-depleted T cells, or PBMCs provided the cDNA or gDNA that served as material.

This table comes from immunoSEQ multiplex PCR, and its TCRdb copy is limited to in-frame clones, with some not included. The sample lists 300,000 to 450,000 clones; 70% to 90% were seen once. The CDR3 has 19 residues. The V end lost 1 base, the J end lost 1 base, and 22 bases lay between the germline ends. CDR1 LGHNA and CDR2 YNFKEQ come from the germline V gene. Seattle researchers signed up patients amid active infection and tracked them longitudinally. The V and J genes are TRBV4-2 and TRBJ1-1; D perhaps matches TRBD1 (6 bases). Sequencing input: peripheral blood. The TCR originated in a woman aged 25 to 39 with COVID-19, enrolled during active disease. CDR3 region: CASSQGQERSGRSNTEAFF. Here the CDR3 DNA reads TGTGCCAGCAGCCAAGGACAGGAGAGAAGTGGGCGGTCGAACACTGAAGCTTTCTTT.